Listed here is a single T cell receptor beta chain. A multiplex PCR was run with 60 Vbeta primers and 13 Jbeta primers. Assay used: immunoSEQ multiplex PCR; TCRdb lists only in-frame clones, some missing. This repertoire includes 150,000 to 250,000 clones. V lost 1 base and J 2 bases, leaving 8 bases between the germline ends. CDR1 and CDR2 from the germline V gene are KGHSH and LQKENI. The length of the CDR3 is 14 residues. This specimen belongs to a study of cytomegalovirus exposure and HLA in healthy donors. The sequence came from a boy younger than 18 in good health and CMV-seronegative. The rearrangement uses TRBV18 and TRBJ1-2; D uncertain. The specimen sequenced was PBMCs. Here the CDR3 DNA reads TGTGCCAGCTCACCACTCTCAGAAAACTATGGCTACACCTTC. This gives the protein CASSPLSENYGYTF.